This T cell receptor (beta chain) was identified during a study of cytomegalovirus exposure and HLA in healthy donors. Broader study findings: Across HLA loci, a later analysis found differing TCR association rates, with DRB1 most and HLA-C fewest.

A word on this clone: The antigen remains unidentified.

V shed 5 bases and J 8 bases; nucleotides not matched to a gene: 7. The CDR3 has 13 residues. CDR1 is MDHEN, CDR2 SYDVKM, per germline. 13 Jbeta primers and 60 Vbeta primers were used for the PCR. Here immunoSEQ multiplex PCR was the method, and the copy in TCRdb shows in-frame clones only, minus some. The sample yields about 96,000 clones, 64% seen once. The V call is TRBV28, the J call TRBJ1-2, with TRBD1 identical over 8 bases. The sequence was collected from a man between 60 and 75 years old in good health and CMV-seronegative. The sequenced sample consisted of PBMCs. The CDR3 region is CASSPQGAGGYTF. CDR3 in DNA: TGTGCCAGCAGTCCCCAGGGGGCGGGGGGCTACACCTTC.